This passage covers 18 T cell receptor beta chains from one sample sequenced in a study of blood T cells in healthy people across ages. A second PCR, run for about 7 to 11 cycles, used a sample-barcoded 5' primer plus a J-beta primer mix. MiXCR, run by TCRdb on the 5' RACE reads, gives a single entry per CDR3 protein. This sample has around 750,000 distinct CDR3 sequences, with 40% to 65% found just once. Sequenced: blood. The source is an elderly man in good health.

In the case of this clonotype: The junction differs from germline at one of its ends, possibly a read error. The CDR3 DNA reads TGCGGCGTTGTAATGAGACAGGTTAACAATGAGCAGTTCTTC. It specifies CGVVMRQVNNEQFF. The chain couples TRBV29-1 to TRBJ2-1; maybe TRBD1 (6 bases). There are 14 residues in the CDR3. From germline, CDR1 is SQVTM and CDR2 ANQGSEA.

J is TRBJ2-7 and V is TRBV5-1; 7 positions agree with TRBD1. Germline loops: CDR1 SGHRS, CDR2 YFSETQ. V shed 4 bases, J shed 1 base, and the junction held 11 bases outside the gene matches. This CDR3 has 16 amino acids. The CDR3 DNA sequence: TGCGCCAGCAGCGAACAACAGGGGCCCCTATCCTACGAGCAGTACTTC. Residues: CASSEQQGPLSYEQYF.

The chain uses TRBV7-2 and TRBJ2-1; 7 positions agree with TRBD1. The CDR3 is 14 amino acids. Germline-derived CDR1 and CDR2 are SGHTA and FQGNSA. With V trimmed by 4 bases and J by 6 bases, 6 bases remained unmatched. The CDR3: CASSSQGQSNEQFF. The CDR3 DNA reads TGTGCCAGCAGCTCCCAGGGACAGAGCAATGAGCAGTTCTTC.

This chain joins TRBV5-1 and TRBJ2-1; tentative D call: TRBD2 (6 bases). The germline CDR1 and CDR2 sequences are SGHRS and YFSETQ. Between the trimmed V and J ends, which lost 3 bases and 6 bases, there was a span of 19 bases. This CDR3 region has 16 residues. Written as DNA, the CDR3 is TGCGCCAGCAGCTCCCAAATCGGGAGCTTCAGCAATGAGCAGTTCTTC. It codes for CASSSQIGSFSNEQFF. The complete variable domain, with remaining parts taken from reference TRBV5-1 and TRBJ2-1, reads KAGVTQTPRYLIKTRGQQVTLSCSPISGHRSVSWYQQTPGQGLQFLFEYFSETQRNKGNFPGRFSGRQFSNSRSEMNVSTLELGDSALYLCASSSQIGSFSNEQFFGPGTRLTVL.

This clonotype has more than one count but fewer than ten. As DNA, the CDR3 is TGTGCCAGCAGTTCACGAACCGGGACTAGCGGGAGATCGAGCTGGGTCAATGAGCAGTTCTTC. Protein product: CASSSRTGTSGRSSWVNEQFF. The chain joins TRBV6-5 to TRBJ2-1; TRBD2 agrees at 14 bases. This CDR3 comprises 21 residues. Germline-derived CDR1 and CDR2 are MNHEY and SVGAGI. With V trimmed by 4 bases and J by 6 bases, 20 bases remained unmatched.

This clonotype turned up a few times. This rearrangement joins TRBV10-3 to TRBJ1-5; a possible D gene is TRBD1 (6 bases). This CDR3 contains 17 residues. The V and J ends lost 0 bases and 1 base respectively, with 13 bases between them. Germline V gene sequence: CDR1 ENHRY, CDR2 SYGVKD. The CDR3 DNA is TGTGCCATCAGTGAGTCGGGTCAGGGGCTAAGCAATCAGCCCCAGCATTTT. Translation gives CAISESGQGLSNQPQHF.

This chain uses TRBV28 with TRBJ2-5, with D possibly being TRBD2 (6 bases). Germline V gene sequence: CDR1 MDHEN, CDR2 SYDVKM. The ends were cut back, 7 bases at V and 4 bases at J, with 13 bases in the middle. The CDR3 runs 13 residues. The CDR3 reads CASTLGGTETQYF. The CDR3 nucleotides are TGTGCCAGCACCCTAGGAGGGACAGAGACCCAGTACTTC.

The V gene is TRBV20-1, the J gene TRBJ2-1; D gene ambiguous. Trimming took 6 bases from V and 4 from J, leaving 13 bases between them. The CDR3 sequence is 13 residues long. Per the germline V gene, CDR1 is DFQATT and CDR2 is SNEGSKA (reference sequence). The CDR3 here is CSAHDDGYNEQFF. The CDR3 DNA reads as TGCAGTGCCCACGATGACGGTTACAATGAGCAGTTCTTC.

This chain uses TRBV27 with TRBJ2-7; TRBD2 aligns across 9 bases. The CDR3 has 13 amino acids. V shed 5 bases and J 5 bases; nucleotides not matched to a gene: 4. Germline V gives CDR1 MNHEY, CDR2 SMNVEV (reference sequence). The DNA for the CDR3 is TGTGCCAGCAGTCGCGGACTAGCGAACGAGCAGTACTTC. It specifies CASSRGLANEQYF.

J is TRBJ2-7 and V is TRBV6-5, with D maybe TRBD2 (6 bases). The germline gives CDR1 MNHEY, CDR2 SVGAGI. Deletions cut 0 bases from V and 1 base from J, with 13 bases between. The CDR3 length is 16 residues. In DNA, the CDR3 is TGTGCCAGCAGTTACTCGATAGCGGAGAGGTCCTACGAGCAGTACTTC. Amino acid sequence: CASSYSIAERSYEQYF.

This clonotype came up a few times. This sequence joins TRBV27 and TRBJ2-5; 10 positions match TRBD1. The DNA end is more similar to TRBJ2-7, so the J call may be wrong. CDR3 size: 12 residues. Looked up from germline, CDR1 is MNHEY and CDR2 is SMNVEV (reference sequence). Written as DNA, the CDR3 is TGTGCCAGTGGGACAGGGGTTCACGAGCAGTACTTC. Protein product: CASGTGVHEQYF.

This clonotype was picked up one time. This rearrangement joins TRBV5-1 to TRBJ2-6, with D unclear. CDR3 length: 15 amino acids. Germline lookup yields CDR1 SGHRS and CDR2 YFSETQ. The V and J ends lost 5 bases and 0 bases respectively, with 9 bases between them. This CDR3 reads CASRPDGSGANVLTF. The CDR3 nucleotides read TGCGCCAGCAGACCAGACGGCTCTGGGGCCAACGTCCTGACTTTC.

The chain employs TRBV20-1 and TRBJ2-5, with 10 bases aligning to TRBD2. Losses at the gene ends were 2 bases for V and 5 bases for J; bases not matched to a gene: 5. The length of the CDR3 is 14 residues. The germline CDR1 and CDR2 sequences are DFQATT and SNEGSKA (reference sequence). The CDR3 region is CSARLAGASETQYF. CDR3 coding DNA: TGCAGTGCTAGACTAGCGGGAGCCTCGGAGACCCAGTACTTC.

The chain links TRBV28 to TRBJ1-2, with TRBD1 as a possible D gene (5 bases). The CDR3 loop spans 12 amino acids. Germline V gene sequence: CDR1 MDHEN, CDR2 SYDVKM. V lost 5 bases and J 6 bases, leaving 10 bases between the germline ends. As DNA, the CDR3 is TGTGCCAGCAGTGGGACGAACGATGGCTACACCTTC. This translates into CASSGTNDGYTF.

This clonotype turned up a few times. The chain combines TRBV6-5 with TRBJ2-5, with unresolved D. This CDR3 comprises 13 residues. Germline CDR1 MNHEY, CDR2 SVGAGI. V was clipped by 0 bases and J by 5 bases, with 7 bases between them. CDR3 DNA: TGTGCCAGCAGTTACTCGCGTCGGGAGACCCAGTACTTC. The encoded protein is CASSYSRRETQYF.

This sequence joins TRBV9 and TRBJ2-7; TRBD1 aligns across 12 bases. With the DNA end fitting TRBJ2-5 better, the J assignment may be wrong. Germline V lookup: CDR1 SGDLS, CDR2 YYNGEE. The CDR3 covers 15 residues. The CDR3 protein is CASSAGQGAWETQYF. For the CDR3, the DNA is TGTGCCAGCAGCGCGGGACAGGGGGCTTGGGAGACCCAGTACTTC.

V and J are TRBV30 and TRBJ1-6, with D unresolved. This CDR3 spans 13 amino acids. Trimming took 2 bases from V and 9 from J, leaving 11 bases between them. Germline-derived CDR1 and CDR2 are GTSNPN and SVGIG (reference sequence). The DNA for the CDR3 is TGTGCCTGGAGTCCCTACACTGGTTCACCCCTCCACTTT. It is translated as CAWSPYTGSPLHF. Based on the CDR3 plus reference TRBV30 and TRBJ1-6, the full variable domain is SQTIHQWPATLVQPVGSPLSLECTVEGTSNPNLYWYRQAAGRGLQLLFYSVGIGQISSEVPQNLSASRPQDRQFILSSKKLLLSDSGFYLCAWSPYTGSPLHFGNGTRLTVT.

The gene calls are TRBV13 and TRBJ1-1, with unresolved D. Germline-derived CDR1 and CDR2 are PRHDT and FYEKMQ (reference sequence). The germline V and J ends were trimmed by 4 bases and 2 bases, with 8 bases remaining between them. This CDR3 region has 13 residues. CDR3 sequence reads: CASSSLRNTEAFF. CDR3 coding DNA: TGTGCCAGCAGCTCCCTCAGAAACACTGAAGCTTTCTTT.